A selection of T cell receptor beta chains follows, all from one sample in a study of T cell responses to AZD1222 COVID-19 vaccine. Clones were read by immunoSEQ multiplex PCR, and TCRdb kept only the in-frame ones, dropping some. The sample comprises 100,000 or so clones, 87% of which are singletons, and around 15% rests with the top ten. The sequencing here drew on peripheral blood, taken on day 0 of AZD1222 vaccination. These receptors originate from an adult in good health. Each CDR3 is given with its conserved first and last residue.

V	J	CDR3
TRBV18	TRBJ1-5	CASSPGQDQPQHF
TRBV19	TRBJ2-7	CASSISGSSYEQYF
TRBV19	TRBJ1-5	CASSVAPYSNQPQHF
TRBV7-3	TRBJ2-7	CASSLGSRDGSYEQYF
TRBV18	TRBJ1-6	CASSLSGTEYNSPLHF
TRBV4-1	TRBJ1-2	CASSQDQGGSAYGYTF
TRBV2	TRBJ1-1	CASSFYSEAFF
TRBV9	TRBJ1-1	CASSEQGQSNTEAFF
TRBV7-9	TRBJ1-6	CASSRTGTGVNSPLHF
TRBV18	TRBJ1-2	CASSPPGRDGYTF
TRBV24-1	TRBJ1-5	CATSETGTHSNQPQHF
TRBV19	TRBJ1-4	CATAAKGSKEKLFF
TRBV18	TRBJ2-7	CASSPSPTQATYEQYF
TRBV7-9	TRBJ1-1	CASSATGLTEAFF
TRBV19	TRBJ1-2	CASSRLGNYGYTF
TRBV29-1	TRBJ2-7	CSVGLTGSYEQYF
TRBV10-1	TRBJ1-1	CASSESLGGEAFF
TRBV27	TRBJ2-7	CAPGSPIYEQYF
TRBV4-1	TRBJ2-2	CASSLPRQAVNTGELFF
TRBV4-1	TRBJ1-2	CASSQTGRYGRLTF
TRBV7-3	TRBJ2-7	CASSPQRGDEQYF
TRBV5-1	TRBJ2-3	CASSLGGHGTDTQYF
TRBV7-6	TRBJ1-2	CASSSAPSLNGYTF
TRBV5-4	TRBJ2-2	CASSPPSSLGTGELFF
TRBV5-6	TRBJ1-4	CASSLLGAGGRVNEKLFF
TRBV2	TRBJ2-7	CASGVHGDEQYF
TRBV2	TRBJ2-1	CASSGSGSGEQFF
TRBV19	TRBJ1-2	CASSNRDRGYTF
TRBV3-1/TRBV3-2	TRBJ2-5	CASSQASRETQYF
TRBV19	TRBJ1-1	CASSLQGVRYTEAFF
TRBV10-2	TRBJ2-7	CASISAGGSYYEQYF
TRBV4-3	TRBJ1-2	CASSQDIEWGYTF
TRBV21-1	TRBJ1-2	CASMWGGRDYGYTF
TRBV6-5	TRBJ2-3	CASSYGSGGTDTQYF
TRBV7-2	TRBJ1-1	CASSARVRDTEAFF
TRBV7-9	TRBJ1-1	CASDNTGRTANTEAFF
TRBV7-8	TRBJ2-1	CASVSYNEQFF
TRBV7-9	TRBJ1-2	CASSNSGHVYYGYTF
TRBV4-2	TRBJ1-6	CASTSYNSPLHF
TRBV5-1	TRBJ2-7	CASSLGGVTYEQYF
TRBV25-1	TRBJ2-1	CATLSGNNEQFF
TRBV20-1	TRBJ2-1	CSASYAGGYNEQFF
TRBV21-1	TRBJ1-1	CAICRKNTEAFF
TRBV10-3	TRBJ1-1	CAIRGQGTENTEAFF
TRBV6-5	TRBJ2-7	CASRSPWVSDYEQYF
TRBV6-1	TRBJ1-1	CASSEAGPGDRNVNTEAFF
TRBV29-1	TRBJ2-2	CSVGLAGGTGELFF
TRBV24-1	TRBJ1-2	CATSAVGQGNPSGYTF
TRBV24-1	TRBJ2-1	CATSEGPYNEQFF
TRBV6-5	TRBJ2-2	CASKAGGEPGELFF
TRBV1	TRBJ1-1	CTSSQDGRVGDTEAFF
TRBV10-1	TRBJ2-7	CASSEWREAVEQYF
TRBV29-1	TRBJ1-6	CSARQDPNSPLHF
TRBV5-1	TRBJ2-5	CASSLDIQETQYF